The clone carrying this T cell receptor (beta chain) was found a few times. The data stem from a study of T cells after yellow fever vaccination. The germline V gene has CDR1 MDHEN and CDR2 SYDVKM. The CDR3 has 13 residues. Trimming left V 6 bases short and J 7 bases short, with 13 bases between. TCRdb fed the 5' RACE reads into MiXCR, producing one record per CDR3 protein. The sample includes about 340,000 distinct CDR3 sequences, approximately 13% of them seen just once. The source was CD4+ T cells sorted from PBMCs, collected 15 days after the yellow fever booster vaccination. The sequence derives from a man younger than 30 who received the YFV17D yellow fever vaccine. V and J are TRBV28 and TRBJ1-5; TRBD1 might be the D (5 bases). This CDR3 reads CASRLPGGQPQHF. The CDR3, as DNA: TGTGCCAGCAGACTACCGGGGGGGCAGCCCCAGCATTTT.